A selection of T cell receptor beta chains follows, all from one sample in a study of T-cell reconstitution after alpha-beta-depleted transplantation in children. Each CDR3 protein is one row after TCRdb ran MiXCR on the PCR reads. Of around 960,000 distinct CDR3 sequences detected, about 26% appear once; the ten largest clones hold more than 25%. Sequencing was performed on PBMCs, mostly from graft donor cells, taken 360 days after TCRalphabeta/CD19-depleted stem cell transplant. These receptor sequences come from a boy under three years old who had a stem cell transplant for SCID, so the T cells may come from the graft donor. The CDR3 runs from the conserved cysteine through the conserved F or W. A D gene is named only where the DNA matches it firmly. The size of a clone is reported for some rows only, either as once, few or many, or as a class for expanded clones.

size,V,D,J,DNA,CDR3
few,TRBV5-1,.,TRBJ2-5,TGCGCCAGCAGTTTCGGGACGAGGACGCAAGAGACCCAGTACTTC,CASSFGTRTQETQYF
.,TRBV2,.,TRBJ1-6,TGTGCCAGCAGCGGGGGTTTGCGGCTGAGCTCCTATAATTCACCCCTCCACTTT,CASSGGLRLSSYNSPLHF
few,TRBV21-1,.,TRBJ1-2,TGTGCCAGCAGCAAGGCATACCGGGACACAGGCTATGGCTACACCTTC,CASSKAYRDTGYGYTF
.,TRBV25-1,TRBD1,TRBJ2-1,TGTGCCAGCAGTAGGACAGGGGGCCGAAGCTCCTACAATGAGCAGTTCTTC,CASSRTGGRSSYNEQFF
.,TRBV20-1,.,TRBJ2-7,TGCAGTGCTAGAGATGGGAGACACGGGGTAGGAGAGCAGTACTTC,CSARDGRHGVGEQYF
.,TRBV27,TRBD1,TRBJ1-1,TGTGCCAGCAGTTTCTACGCTAGGGACGACGGTCACAGGGGACTGATCACTGAAGCTTTCTTT,CASSFYARDDGHRGLITEAFF
few,TRBV5-1,TRBD1,TRBJ2-5,TGCGCCAGCAGCTTTTTTGTCTCCGGGACAGGGCAAGAGACCCAGTACTTC,CASSFFVSGTGQETQYF
.,TRBV4-3,.,TRBJ1-2,TGCGCCAGCAGCCGAAGGAAGGGAGTCAGGACAACTAACTATGGCTACACCTTC,CASSRRKGVRTTNYGYTF
.,TRBV11-2,.,TRBJ2-5,TGTGCCAGCAGCCGATTTCAGGTTCCAGAGACCCAGTACTTC,CASSRFQVPETQYF
few,TRBV27,.,TRBJ2-3,TGTGCCAGCAGTTTACGAGGTTTCAGCACAGATACGCAGTATTTT,CASSLRGFSTDTQYF
.,TRBV12-3/TRBV12-4,.,TRBJ2-2,TGTGCCAGCAATGCAGGGGAGGCCGGGGAGCTGTTTTTT,CASNAGEAGELFF
.,TRBV10-3,TRBD1,TRBJ2-7,TGTGCCATCAGTGAGTCCGGACTACGGACAGGGACCTACGAGCAGTACTTC,CAISESGLRTGTYEQYF
.,TRBV9,.,TRBJ2-7,TGTGCCAGCAGAGAACCCCGACGGGAGAGCTCCTACGAGCAGTACTTC,CASREPRRESSYEQYF
few,TRBV7-2,TRBD1,TRBJ2-4,TGTGCCAGCAGCCCAGGGACAGGGTTCCCCAAAAACATTCAGTACTTC,CASSPGTGFPKNIQYF
.,TRBV29-1,TRBD1,TRBJ1-2,TGCAGCGTTCGGGGTCGACAGGGGGATGGCTACACCTTC,CSVRGRQGDGYTF
few,TRBV5-1,.,TRBJ2-2,TGCGCCAGCAGCCTTAAACACGAACCGGGGGAGCTGTTTTTT,CASSLKHEPGELFF
few,TRBV4-1,.,TRBJ2-2,TGCGCCAGCAGCTCTCCCTGGATGAACACCGGGGAGCTGTTTTTT,CASSSPWMNTGELFF
once,TRBV11-2,.,TRBJ1-1,TGTGCCAGCAGCTTAAGGTGGGCCCAGGTTAGCGACACTGAAGCTTTCTTT,CASSLRWAQVSDTEAFF
.,TRBV9,.,TRBJ2-3,TGTGCCAGCAGCGCAGGAGGGATTTTAAGCACAGATACGCAGTATTTT,CASSAGGILSTDTQYF
.,TRBV7-2,.,TRBJ2-7,TGTGCCAGCAGCGACGGGCCGCCCTCCTACGAGCAGTACTTC,CASSDGPPSYEQYF
.,TRBV12-3/TRBV12-4,.,TRBJ1-1,TGTGCCAGCAGGGCCCGGGGGGCCCTCTTTCCTGAAGCTTTCTTT,CASRARGALFPEAFF
few,TRBV29-1,.,TRBJ2-6,TGCAGCGTTTCCAGGTCGGGGGCCAACGTCCTGACTTTC,CSVSRSGANVLTF
many,TRBV11-2,.,TRBJ2-5,TGTGCCAGCAGCCCCCCAGTGTACCAAGAGACCCAGTACTTC,CASSPPVYQETQYF
.,TRBV20-1,.,TRBJ2-7,TGCAGTGCTAGGGGGTATAGGATTAACTACGAGCAGTACTTC,CSARGYRINYEQYF
few,TRBV29-1,.,TRBJ2-4,TGCAGCGTTGAAGAGGGGATGGGAGCCAAAAACATTCAGTACTTC,CSVEEGMGAKNIQYF
few,TRBV28,.,TRBJ1-5,TGTGCCAGCACCCAATCCAGAGGTGATAGCAATCAGCCCCAGCATTTT,CASTQSRGDSNQPQHF
few,TRBV11-2,TRBD2,TRBJ2-3,TGTGCCAGCAGCTTAGGGATGCTAGCGGGGGAGGGGCGTGCAGATACGCAGTATTTT,CASSLGMLAGEGRADTQYF
.,TRBV18,TRBD1,TRBJ1-1,TGTGCCAGCTCACCAGAGGGGACAGGCGCTGAAGCTTTCTTT,CASSPEGTGAEAFF
few,TRBV10-3,.,TRBJ2-1,TGTGCCCTGAGGATATCCCCCTTCGGGGCTGTCTACAATGAGCAGTTCTTC,CALRISPFGAVYNEQFF
.,TRBV4-2,.,TRBJ2-7,TGTGCCAGCAGCCAAGTTCTGGCGGGGACGGTCTACGAGCAGTACTTC,CASSQVLAGTVYEQYF
few,TRBV20-1,TRBD1,TRBJ2-1,TGCAGTGCTCAGGGACAGAGACCGAGACGGACATTC,CSAQGQRPRRTF
few,TRBV4-2,TRBD2,TRBJ2-2,TGTGCCAGCAGCCCCCGGGGAGGGCGAATAGCCGGGGAGCTGTTTTTT,CASSPRGGRIAGELFF
.,TRBV5-1,TRBD1,TRBJ1-1,TGCGCCAGCAGCAACTACGGACAGGGGCTAAAGAACACTGAAGCTTTCTTT,CASSNYGQGLKNTEAFF
few,TRBV5-1,.,TRBJ2-3,TGCGCCAGCATCCCCAGCCGTGGGGCAGATACGCAGTATTTT,CASIPSRGADTQYF
.,TRBV5-1,TRBD2,TRBJ2-7,TGCGCCAGCAGCTGGTGGACTAGCGGGGGTAACGAGCAGTACTTC,CASSWWTSGGNEQYF
.,TRBV20-1,TRBD2,TRBJ2-7,TGCAGTGCTTCTCCACTAGCGGGGGGGCTGTACTTC,CSASPLAGGLYF
.,TRBV7-8,TRBD1,TRBJ1-6,TGTGCCAGCAGCCTTTTGCCCGGGACAGCAAATTCACCCCTCCACTTT,CASSLLPGTANSPLHF
.,TRBV12-3/TRBV12-4,TRBD1,TRBJ1-2,TGTGCCAGCAGGCTAACAGGGGGCAAGGGCTACACCTTC,CASRLTGGKGYTF
few,TRBV5-1,.,TRBJ2-2,TGCGCCAGCAGCTTGACAGGGTCGAACACCGGGGAGCTGTTTTTT,CASSLTGSNTGELFF
few,TRBV20-1,.,TRBJ2-3,TGCAGTGCACTAACAGGCCCTGGCACAGATACGCAGTATTTT,CSALTGPGTDTQYF
.,TRBV6-2/TRBV6-3,TRBD2,TRBJ2-2,TGTGCCAGCAGTTACTCTGGGACTAGCGGGGGCCGGAACACCGGGGAGCTGTTTTTT,CASSYSGTSGGRNTGELFF
.,TRBV29-1,TRBD1,TRBJ2-1,TGCAGCGTTAGGGCAGGGGGTAGCAATGAGCAGTTCTTC,CSVRAGGSNEQFF
.,TRBV7-8,.,TRBJ1-5,TGTGCCAGCAGCTTTGACAGACTCAATCAGCCCCAGCATTTT,CASSFDRLNQPQHF
few,TRBV4-2,TRBD2,TRBJ2-1,TGTGCCAGCAGCCAAGCACGCGGGGGGGGCTACAATGAGCAGTTCTTC,CASSQARGGGYNEQFF
.,TRBV7-3,.,TRBJ2-1,TGTGCCAGCAGCCCGCCAGGGAGAGGGGCTTACAATGAGCAGTTCTTC,CASSPPGRGAYNEQFF
many,TRBV4-2,TRBD1,TRBJ2-7,TGTGCCAGCAGCCAAGAGCGGACAGGAACCTACGAGCAGTACTTC,CASSQERTGTYEQYF
few,TRBV29-1,.,TRBJ2-3,TGCAGCGTTGAGTCTTGGAGTACCACAGATACGCAGTATTTT,CSVESWSTTDTQYF
.,TRBV2,TRBD1,TRBJ1-6,TGTGCCATCCGTTCCGGGACAGGGAATTCACCCCTCCACTTT,CAIRSGTGNSPLHF
.,TRBV12-3/TRBV12-4,.,TRBJ2-1,TGTGCCAGCAGCCTTCCCACCGGACCGTCCCATGAGCAGTTCTTC,CASSLPTGPSHEQFF
few,TRBV10-3,.,TRBJ1-1,TGTGCCATCAGTTCTCAGGCGAACACTGAAGCTTTCTTT,CAISSQANTEAFF
once,TRBV12-3/TRBV12-4,.,TRBJ1-5,TGTGCCAGCAGACCAGAGTGGGGCGATCAGCCCCAGCATTTT,CASRPEWGDQPQHF
.,TRBV10-3,.,TRBJ2-3,TGTGCCATCAGAGGGGCTACCTTGTGGGATACGCAGTATTTT,CAIRGATLWDTQYF
few,TRBV9,.,TRBJ2-1,TGTGCCAGCAGCCCATCCCGGACAAGCGTTAGCTACAATGAGCAGTTCTTC,CASSPSRTSVSYNEQFF
few,TRBV5-1,TRBD2,TRBJ2-5,TGCGCCAGCAGCATTCTAGCGGGGGGCCAAGTACAAGAGACCCAGTACTTC,CASSILAGGQVQETQYF